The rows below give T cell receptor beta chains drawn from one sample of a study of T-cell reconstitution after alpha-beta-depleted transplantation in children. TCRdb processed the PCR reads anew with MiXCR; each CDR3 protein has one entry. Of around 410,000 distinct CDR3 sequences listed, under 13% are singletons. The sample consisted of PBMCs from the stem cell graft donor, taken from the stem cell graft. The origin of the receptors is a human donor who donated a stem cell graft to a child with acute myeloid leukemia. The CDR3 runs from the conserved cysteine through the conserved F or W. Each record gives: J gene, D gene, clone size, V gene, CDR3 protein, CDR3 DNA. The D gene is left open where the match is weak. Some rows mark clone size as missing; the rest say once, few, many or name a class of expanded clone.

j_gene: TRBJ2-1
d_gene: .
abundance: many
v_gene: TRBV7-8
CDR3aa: CASSWHGDNEQFF
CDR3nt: TGTGCCAGCAGCTGGCATGGGGACAATGAGCAGTTCTTC

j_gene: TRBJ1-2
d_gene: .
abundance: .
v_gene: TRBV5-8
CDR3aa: CASRPGSYGYGYTF
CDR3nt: TGTGCCAGCAGACCCGGGAGCTATGGCTATGGCTACACCTTC

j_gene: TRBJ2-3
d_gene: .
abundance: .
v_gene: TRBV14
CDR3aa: CASSFGTSADTQYF
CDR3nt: TGTGCCAGCAGCTTTGGGACTTCAGCAGATACGCAGTATTTT

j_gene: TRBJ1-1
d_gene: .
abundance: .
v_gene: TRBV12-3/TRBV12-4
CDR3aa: CASSLLGAAFF
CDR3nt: TGTGCCAGCAGTTTGCTAGGGGCGGCTTTCTTT

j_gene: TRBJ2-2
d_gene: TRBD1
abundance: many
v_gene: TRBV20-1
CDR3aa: CSARGDRGLTGELFF
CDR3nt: TGCAGTGCTAGGGGGGACAGGGGCCTCACCGGGGAGCTGTTTTTT

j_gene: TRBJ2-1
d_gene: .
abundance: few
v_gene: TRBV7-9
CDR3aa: CASSPTRSKGYNEQFF
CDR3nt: TGTGCCAGCAGTCCGACCCGGAGCAAGGGATACAATGAGCAGTTCTTC

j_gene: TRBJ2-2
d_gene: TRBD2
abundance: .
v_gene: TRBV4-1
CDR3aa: CASSPTSADTGELFF
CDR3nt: TGCGCCAGCAGCCCGACTAGCGCTGACACCGGGGAGCTGTTTTTT

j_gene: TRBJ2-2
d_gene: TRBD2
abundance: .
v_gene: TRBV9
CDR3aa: CASSYLPAGGAETGELFF
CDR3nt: TGTGCCAGCAGCTACCTCCCAGCGGGAGGGGCCGAAACCGGGGAGCTGTTTTTT

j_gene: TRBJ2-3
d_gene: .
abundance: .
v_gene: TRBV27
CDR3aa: CASSFARARPDTQYF
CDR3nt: TGTGCCAGCAGTTTTGCGAGAGCACGGCCAGATACGCAGTATTTT

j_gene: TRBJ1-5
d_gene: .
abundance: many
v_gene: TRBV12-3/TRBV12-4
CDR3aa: CASSLGLGGYQPQHF
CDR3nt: TGTGCCAGCAGCCTTGGACTGGGAGGGTATCAGCCCCAGCATTTT

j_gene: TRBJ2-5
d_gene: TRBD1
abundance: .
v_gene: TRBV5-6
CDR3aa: CASRITARQGNTQETQYF
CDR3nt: TGTGCCAGCAGAATAACCGCCCGACAGGGGAATACACAAGAGACCCAGTACTTC

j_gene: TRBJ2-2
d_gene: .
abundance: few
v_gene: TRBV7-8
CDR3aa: CASSLRPAGTGELFF
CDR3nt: TGTGCCAGCAGCTTACGCCCGGCGGGGACCGGGGAGCTGTTTTTT

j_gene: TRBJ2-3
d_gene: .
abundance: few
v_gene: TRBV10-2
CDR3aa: CASSERQGWIGTDTQYF
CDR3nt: TGCGCCAGCAGTGAACGTCAGGGGTGGATAGGCACAGATACGCAGTATTTT

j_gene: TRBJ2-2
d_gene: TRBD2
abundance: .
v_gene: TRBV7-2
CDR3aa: CASSLALGRAGELFF
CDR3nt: TGTGCCAGCAGCCTTGCGTTAGGGAGGGCCGGGGAGCTGTTTTTT

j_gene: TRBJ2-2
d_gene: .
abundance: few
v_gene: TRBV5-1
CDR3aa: CASSLDWANTGELFF
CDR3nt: TGCGCCAGCAGCTTGGATTGGGCGAACACCGGGGAGCTGTTTTTT

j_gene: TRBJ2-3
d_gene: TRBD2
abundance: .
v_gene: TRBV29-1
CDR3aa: CSVSSGRGTDTQYF
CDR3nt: TGCAGCGTCTCTAGCGGGAGGGGCACAGATACGCAGTATTTT

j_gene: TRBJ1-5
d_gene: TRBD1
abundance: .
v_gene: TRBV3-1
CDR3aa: CASSRSGTGGLQPQHF
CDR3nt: TGTGCCAGCAGCCGCTCCGGGACAGGGGGCCTCCAGCCCCAGCATTTT

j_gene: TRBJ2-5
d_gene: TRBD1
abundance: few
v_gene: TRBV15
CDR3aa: CATRGGTGMETQYF
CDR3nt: TGTGCCACCAGGGGGGGGACAGGGATGGAGACCCAGTACTTC

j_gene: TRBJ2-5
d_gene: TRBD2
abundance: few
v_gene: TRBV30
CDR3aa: CAWSELAGGETQYF
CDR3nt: TGTGCCTGGAGTGAACTAGCGGGAGGGGAGACCCAGTACTTC

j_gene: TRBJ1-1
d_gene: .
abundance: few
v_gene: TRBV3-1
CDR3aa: CASSQGTWGNTEAFF
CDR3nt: TGTGCCAGCAGCCAAGGAACCTGGGGGAACACTGAAGCTTTCTTT

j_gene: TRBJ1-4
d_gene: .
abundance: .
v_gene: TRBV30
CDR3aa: CAWSEVGTNEKLFF
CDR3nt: TGTGCCTGGTCAGAAGTCGGCACTAATGAAAAACTGTTTTTT

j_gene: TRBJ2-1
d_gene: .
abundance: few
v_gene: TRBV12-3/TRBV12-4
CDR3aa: CASRLDSTGTNEQFF
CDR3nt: TGTGCCAGCAGACTCGACTCGACAGGTACCAATGAGCAGTTCTTC